This T cell receptor beta chain was sequenced for a study of cytomegalovirus exposure and HLA in healthy donors. As for the study in general: Ancestry clustering placed 70% to 85% of several hundred genotyped donors in the Caucasian-associated cluster. General study results and limits: The study designated about 160 TCR beta chains cytomegalovirus-associated.

Details on this clone: The target antigen is unknown.

With 60 Vbeta and 13 Jbeta primers, the PCR was carried out. Sequencing used immunoSEQ multiplex PCR; TCRdb keeps in-frame clones, though not all of them. Among about 240,000 clones listed, more than 75% were seen once. As for the donors, each was a healthy bone marrow donor. The V end was cut by 6 bases, the J end by 0 bases, with 14 bases between. This CDR3 is 16 amino acids long. Germline lookup yields CDR1 SNHLY and CDR2 FYNNEI. The chain carries TRBV2 and TRBJ2-2, with D maybe TRBD1 (5 bases). Material for sequencing was PBMCs. The receptor's source is a woman in her thirties or forties in good health and CMV-seropositive. The CDR3 loop reads CASSPTGQANTGELFF. The CDR3 DNA reads as TGTGCCAGCAGCCCTACAGGACAAGCGAACACCGGGGAGCTGTTTTTT.